The next 7 T cell receptor beta chains were all read from a single sample in a study of T cells after yellow fever vaccination. Using its own MiXCR run on the 5' RACE reads, TCRdb lists one record per CDR3 protein. The table includes tens of thousands of distinct CDR3 sequences, approximately 7% detected once. The material was CD8+ T cells not binding an NS4B(214-222) dextramer, sorted from PBMCs, obtained about 49 days after the first yellow fever vaccination. The receptors were sampled from a man between 18 and 29 years old who received the YFV17D yellow fever vaccine.

This clonotype was counted only a few times. The rearrangement joins TRBV9 to TRBJ2-3; TRBD2 is a possible D gene (6 bases). Germline CDR1 reads SGDLS; CDR2 reads YYNGEE. CDR3 length: 14 residues. V gave up 4 bases and J gave up 2 bases, with 11 bases separating them. The CDR3 spells CASSPREFTDTQYF. In DNA, the CDR3 is TGTGCCAGCAGCCCCCGGGAGTTCACAGATACGCAGTATTTT. Full variable domain (remainder filled in from reference TRBV9 and TRBJ2-3): DSGVTQTPKHLITATGQRVTLRCSPRSGDLSVYWYQQSLDQGLQFLIQYYNGEERAKGNILERFSAQQFPDLHSELNLSSLELGDSALYFCASSPREFTDTQYFGPGTRLTVL.

The J gene is TRBJ2-1, the V gene TRBV7-3; perhaps TRBD2 as D (6 bases). This CDR3 spans 14 amino acids. V was trimmed by 0 bases and J by 10 bases, leaving 13 bases between them. CDR1 is SGHTA and CDR2 is FQGTGA in the germline V gene. The CDR3 region is CASSLTAGPGEQFF. The CDR3 coding sequence is TGTGCCAGCAGCTTAACGGCGGGACCCGGGGAGCAGTTCTTC.

This clonotype was observed a handful of times. This chain links TRBV6-1 with TRBJ2-2; D is uncertain. This CDR3 is built from 19 residues. V was shortened by 0 bases and J by 2 bases, with 19 bases between the two germline ends. Germline CDR1 and CDR2: MNHNS and SASEGT. The CDR3 DNA is TGTGCCAGCAGTGAAGCAGCGATTTTTACTCTTTATAACACCGGGGAGCTGTTTTTT. Protein sequence: CASSEAAIFTLYNTGELFF.

This clonotype has a count of ten or more. The CDR3 sequence: CASSKPTDTQYF. The CDR3 DNA reads TGTGCCAGTAGTAAACCCACAGATACGCAGTATTTT. J is TRBJ2-3 and V is TRBV19; D not resolved. Germline values: CDR1 LNHDA, CDR2 SQIVND (reference sequence). V lost 4 bases to trimming and J lost 2 bases, with 4 bases between them. The CDR3 has 12 amino acids.

The table lists this clonotype with a few counts. This rearrangement joins TRBV4-1 to TRBJ2-7; D remains unclear. V lost 0 bases to trimming and J lost 3 bases, with 9 bases between them. The CDR3 has 14 residues. CDR1 MGHRA and CDR2 YSYEKL come from the germline V gene. CDR3 nucleotide sequence: TGCGCCAGCAGCCAAGACCCGGTACTCTACGAGCAGTACTTC. Translation: CASSQDPVLYEQYF.

This clonotype was recorded at least ten times. J is TRBJ2-1 and V is TRBV7-3; TRBD1 matches at 8 bases. After removal of 6 bases from V and 0 bases from J, the junction contained 4 bases not matched to a gene. The CDR3 runs 15 residues. The germline CDR1 and CDR2 sequences are SGHTA and FQGTGA. The CDR3 coding sequence is TGTGCCAGCAGGGCGACAGGGGCCTCCTACAATGAGCAGTTCTTC. It encodes CASRATGASYNEQFF.

The table lists this clonotype with many counts. The chain recombines TRBV12-3 or TRBV12-4 with TRBJ2-1; D remains unclear. Trimming removed 2 bases from V and 2 bases from J, with 7 bases in between. CDR3 length: 14 amino acids. The CDR3 bases are TGTGCCAGCAGTTTAAGTCCCCCCTACAATGAGCAGTTCTTC. Its protein product is CASSLSPPYNEQFF.